The text below deals with one T cell receptor beta chain. One junction end does not reproduce the germline sequence, and a read error may be involved. This entry belongs to a study of patients and donors after allogeneic stem cell transplantation. This CDR3 has 14 amino acids. Per germline, CDR1 LGHNA and CDR2 YSLEER. TCRdb re-derived calls from the RT-PCR reads in MiXCR, one entry per CDR3 protein. The sample has approximately 170,000 distinct CDR3 sequences, roughly 30% seen once. This sequence originates from a human donor who was either an allogeneic HSCT recipient or a stem cell or donor lymphocyte infusion donor (not recorded which). It is not recorded whose cells these are; they may come from a transplant donor. V gene TRBV4-3 combines with J gene TRBJ2-2; D gene ambiguous. Material: blood, either unsorted or a sorted T cell fraction (not recorded which). As DNA, the CDR3 is TGTGCCAGCAGTTTACGCGGGAACACCGGGGAGCTGTTTTTT. Its protein is CASSLRGNTGELFF.